This TCR beta chain was sequenced in a study of spatial heterogeneity in lung cancer. The study's findings and limits: Mutation counts in tumors were tracked by counts of expanded intratumoral alpha and beta TCRs.

Regarding time point: sample taken at primary tumor resection. Researchers sequenced whole RNA taken from tumor, nontumor lung or frozen PBMC without sorting. The CDR3 extends over 15 amino acids. The J segment lost 8 bases and the V segment lost 1 base, leaving 8 bases of the junction unmatched. CDR1 and CDR2 from the germline V gene are LNHNV and YYDKDF (reference sequence). Every TCR cDNA molecule carried a tag that served as a unique molecular identifier. TCRdb reprocessed the 5' RACE reads via MiXCR and lists one record per CDR3 protein. The sample lists some 4,200 distinct CDR3 sequences, 35% to 50% occurring once. Ten or more counts support this clonotype. The antigen is not known.

The source material was lung tumor tissue, sampled at surgery. The chain carries TRBV15 and TRBJ2-3; 8 nucleotides agree with TRBD1. The receptor's source is a male donor with early-stage non-small cell lung cancer. The CDR3 reads CATSRAPDRDLTQYF. DNA for the CDR3: TGTGCCACCAGCAGAGCCCCGGACAGGGACCTTACGCAGTATTTT.